This is a list of T cell receptor beta chains from one sample in a study of blood T cell repertoires in COVID-19. Assay: immunoSEQ multiplex PCR; the TCRdb copy retains only in-frame clones and omits some. The table includes approximately 170,000 clones, over 75% detected once. The specimen was PBMCs or T cells enriched from blood (not recorded which). These TCRs come from a man aged 35 to 55 who had recovered from COVID-19. Both conserved end residues are part of each CDR3. D genes are given only for firm matches. A clone size is listed for some rows: how often the clone was seen (once, few, many), or a class if it is expanded.

CASGRNGGAGETQYF	TGCGCCAGCGGACGGAACGGGGGGGCAGGAGAGACCCAGTACTTC	TRBD2	TRBV5-1	TRBJ2-5	.
CAWSPTGNQPQHF	TGTGCCTGGAGTCCAACAGGGAACCAGCCCCAGCATTTT	.	TRBV30	TRBJ1-5	.
CASSPYDTGNTIYF	TGTGCCAGCTCACCCTATGACACTGGAAACACCATATATTTT	.	TRBV18	TRBJ1-3	.
CASSEASNYGYTF	TGTGCCAGCAGTGAGGCATCTAACTATGGCTACACCTTC	.	TRBV7-3	TRBJ1-2	.
CASSRGQPTEKLFF	TGTGCCAGCAGCAGGGGGCAGCCTACCGAAAAACTGTTTTTT	TRBD1	TRBV6-5	TRBJ1-4	.
CASTLSVNTEAFF	TGTGCCAGCACCCTATCGGTGAACACTGAAGCTTTCTTT	.	TRBV11-2	TRBJ1-1	few
CASSYSGQMNTEAFF	TGTGCCAGCAGTTACTCGGGACAGATGAACACTGAAGCTTTCTTT	TRBD1	TRBV6-5	TRBJ1-1	.
CASSSGANTGELFF	TGTGCCAGCTCTAGCGGGGCGAACACCGGGGAGCTGTTTTTT	TRBD2	TRBV2	TRBJ2-2	.
CASSLGLDNEQFF	TGTGCCAGCAGCTTAGGTTTAGACAATGAGCAGTTCTTC	.	TRBV7-8	TRBJ2-1	.
CASSEELAGTDTQYF	TGTGCCAGCAGTGAAGAACTAGCGGGCACAGATACGCAGTATTTT	TRBD2	TRBV2	TRBJ2-3	.
CASMVAGGPGELFF	TGCGCCAGCATGGTGGCAGGGGGCCCCGGGGAGCTGTTTTTT	TRBD1	TRBV10-2	TRBJ2-2	.
CASSQADRINEKLFF	TGCGCCAGCAGCCAGGCAGACAGGATAAATGAAAAACTGTTTTTT	.	TRBV4-1	TRBJ1-4	.
CASSLGETGVDEQYF	TGTGCCAGCAGCTTAGGCGAAACAGGGGTCGACGAGCAGTACTTC	TRBD1	TRBV11-3	TRBJ2-7	once
CASSTLAGGPNIQYF	TGTGCCAGTAGTACCTTAGCGGGGGGGCCTAACATTCAGTACTTC	TRBD2	TRBV19	TRBJ2-4	.
CASSRQGVNTEAFF	TGTGCCAGCAGCCGACAGGGGGTGAACACTGAAGCTTTCTTT	TRBD1	TRBV3-1/TRBV3-2	TRBJ1-1	.
CASGLGQGGFYQPQHF	TGTGCTAGTGGTTTAGGGCAGGGGGGTTTCTATCAGCCCCAGCATTTT	TRBD1	TRBV12-5	TRBJ1-5	.
CASSSDFYGYTF	TGTGCCAGCAGCTCCGACTTCTATGGCTACACCTTC	.	TRBV5-4	TRBJ1-2	.
CASSLLGANTEAFF	TGTGCCAGCAGTTTATTAGGGGCGAACACTGAAGCTTTCTTT	.	TRBV28	TRBJ1-1	many